This TCR beta chain was sequenced for a study of blood T cell repertoires in COVID-19. Study information: Acute and convalescent COVID-19 specimens originated in the United States, Italy and Spain. Sample material is recorded as cDNA or gDNA derived from T cells, B-cell-depleted T cells, or PBMCs.

How the authors handled the data: Using reference gene primer amplification, nucleated cell counts were estimated. Method: immunoSEQ multiplex PCR; TCRdb's copy keeps in-frame clones and lacks some. D and trimming come from the DNA, and the V and J calls and clone size come from that table. The profile shows 300,000 to 450,000 clones, less than 90% of them singletons. Cohort 3 recovery required two negative PCRs, clearance, or symptom resolution. This clone was seen just once. Source material: PBMCs or T cells enriched from blood (not recorded which). This clonotype was obtained from a woman aged 25 to 39 who had recovered from COVID-19.

The CDR3 spells CASSLLDRIDGSNEKLFF. The CDR3, as DNA: TGTGCCAGCAGCTTACTCGACAGGATCGATGGGTCTAATGAAAAACTGTTTTTT. The rearrangement uses TRBV5-5 and TRBJ1-4, with TRBD1 as a possible D gene (6 bases). Trimming cost V 2 bases and J 3 bases, with 20 bases left between them. Per the germline V gene, CDR1 is SGHKS and CDR2 is YYEKEE (reference sequence). CDR3 length: 18 residues.